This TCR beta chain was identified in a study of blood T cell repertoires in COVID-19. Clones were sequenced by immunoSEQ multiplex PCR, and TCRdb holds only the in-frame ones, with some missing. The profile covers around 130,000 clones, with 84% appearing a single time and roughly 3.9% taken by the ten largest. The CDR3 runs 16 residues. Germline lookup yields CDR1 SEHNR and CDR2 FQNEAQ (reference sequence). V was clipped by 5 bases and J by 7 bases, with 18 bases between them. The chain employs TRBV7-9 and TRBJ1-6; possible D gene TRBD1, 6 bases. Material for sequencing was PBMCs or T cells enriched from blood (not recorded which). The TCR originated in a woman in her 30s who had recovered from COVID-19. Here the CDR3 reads CASSLAGPGDNSPLHF. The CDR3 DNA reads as TGTGCCAGCAGCCTGGCTGGGCCAGGGGACAATTCACCCCTCCACTTT.